The rows below give T cell receptor beta chains drawn from one sample of a study of CD8 T cells in Susac syndrome. TCRdb reprocessed the immunoSEQ multiplex PCR reads with MiXCR, giving one entry per CDR3 protein. The data show about 140,000 distinct CDR3 sequences, with 85% to 95% seen just once and over 0.15% held by the top ten. Sequenced: CD8+ T cells from PBMCs. The receptors come from a human donor with Susac syndrome. Each CDR3 is given with its conserved first and last residue. The D gene is left open where the match is weak. Not all rows give a size; the values are once, few, many and, for expanded clones, a class.

TRBV9	NA	NA	TRBJ2-5	TGTGCCAGCAGCCCAGGATGGGGGGAAGAGACCCAGTACTTC	CASSPGWGEETQYF
TRBV20-1	NA	NA	TRBJ2-7	TGCAGTGCGAGGGAAGGGGGGAAAGCTTCCTACGAGCAGTACTTC	CSAREGGKASYEQYF
TRBV4-1	NA	TRBD2	TRBJ2-7	TGCGCCAGCAGCCTGCGGGCTAGCGGGGATTCCGAGCAGTACTTC	CASSLRASGDSEQYF
TRBV27	NA	TRBD1	TRBJ1-2	TGTGCCAGCATGGGACAGGGAGGTTACTATGGCTACACCTTC	CASMGQGGYYGYTF
TRBV4-1	NA	TRBD2	TRBJ2-1	TGCGCCAGCAGCCCCTCCCGGACTAGCGGGATTAACGATGAGCAGTTCTTC	CASSPSRTSGINDEQFF
TRBV29-1	NA	NA	TRBJ2-2	TGCAGCGTTGCAGCGTCCCTTCGCCCCACCGGGGAGCTGTTTTTT	CSVAASLRPTGELFF
TRBV4-1	NA	NA	TRBJ2-2	TGCGCCAGCAGCCAAGAATTTTTCGGGTCCGCCGGGGAGCTGTTTTTT	CASSQEFFGSAGELFF
TRBV12-3/TRBV12-4	NA	NA	TRBJ2-5	TGTGCCAGCAGTAAAGTTGGGACCCAGTACTTC	CASSKVGTQYF
TRBV5-4	NA	TRBD1	TRBJ2-5	TGTGCCAGCGGCTCCCTAGGGGACAGGGGAGAGACCCAGTACTTC	CASGSLGDRGETQYF
TRBV29-1	once	NA	TRBJ1-2	TGCAGCGGGGTGCAGGGTCACTATGGCTACACCTTC	CSGVQGHYGYTF
TRBV19	NA	NA	TRBJ1-5	TGTGCCAGTAGTCGGGGGGGGCCTATTAGCAATCAGCCCCAGCATTTT	CASSRGGPISNQPQHF
TRBV28	NA	NA	TRBJ2-1	TGTGCCAGCAGTCTACCCGGGGGGCTCCCCCTCAATGAGCAGTTCTTC	CASSLPGGLPLNEQFF
TRBV29-1	NA	NA	TRBJ1-4	TGCAGCTCCGGGTGGCGGAGAAATAATGAAAAACTGTTTTTT	CSSGWRRNNEKLFF
TRBV7-8	once	NA	TRBJ2-4	TGTGCCAGCACCATCAAGGGGTGGGGCAGAGCCAAAAACATTCAGTACTTC	CASTIKGWGRAKNIQYF
TRBV29-1	NA	TRBD2	TRBJ2-7	TGCAGCGCGGGGTCGGCGGGAGGGCTACACTCGAGCTCCTACGAGCAGTACTTC	CSAGSAGGLHSSSYEQYF
TRBV28	NA	NA	TRBJ1-1	TGTGCCAGCAGTTTGACCGGGTACACTGAAGCTTTCTTT	CASSLTGYTEAFF
TRBV28	once	TRBD1	TRBJ2-7	TGTGCCAGCAATCCGACAGGGCCCTACGAGCAGTACTTC	CASNPTGPYEQYF
TRBV29-1	once	TRBD1	TRBJ2-1	TGCAGCGTTGAAGATCGAGGACAGGGTAACAATGAGCAGTTCTTC	CSVEDRGQGNNEQFF
TRBV7-3	NA	TRBD2	TRBJ2-1	TGTGCCAGCAGCCATCATGTAGCGGGAGGTCACAATGAGCAGTTCTTC	CASSHHVAGGHNEQFF
TRBV20-1	NA	NA	TRBJ2-7	TGCAGTGCTCAGGGGCTGTCTACCTACGAGCAGTACTTC	CSAQGLSTYEQYF
TRBV20-1	NA	NA	TRBJ2-1	TGCAGTGCCCTGGCCCCAGCGGGTGTTGAGCAGTTCTTC	CSALAPAGVEQFF
TRBV10-3	NA	TRBD1	TRBJ2-2	TGTGCCATCAGAGTCGGACAGGGCGGCACCGGGGAGCTGTTTTTT	CAIRVGQGGTGELFF
TRBV20-1	NA	TRBD2	TRBJ2-1	TGCAGTGCTGCCTTGGGACTAGGGAATGAGCAGTTCTTC	CSAALGLGNEQFF
TRBV7-3	NA	NA	TRBJ2-5	TGTGCCAGCAGCTTACAAACCGGCGGGACCCAGTACTTC	CASSLQTGGTQYF